This paragraph covers one T cell receptor (beta chain) sequence. This entry is derived from a study of blood T cell repertoires in COVID-19. At the level of the study: Samples taken during acute and convalescent COVID-19 were collected in the United States, Italy and Spain.

As handled by the study authors: Cell counts per sample came from amplifying reference gene primers. The data were produced by immunoSEQ multiplex PCR, yet TCRdb's version contains in-frame clones alone and is incomplete. The V and J calls and clone size are taken from that table; D and trimming were inferred from the DNA. The table includes 350,000 or so clones, around nine tenths detected once. Material for sequencing was peripheral blood. The receptor was derived from a woman aged 60-75 years with COVID-19, enrolled during active disease.

The CDR3 spells CATSREGTGIIYEQYF. CDR3 in DNA: TGTGCCACCAGCAGAGAAGGGACAGGAATAATCTACGAGCAGTACTTC. The genes are TRBV15 and TRBJ2-7; 8 bases line up with TRBD1. This CDR3 is built from 16 residues. Losses at the gene ends were 0 bases for V and 3 bases for J; bases not matched to a gene: 7. CDR1 and CDR2 from the germline V gene are LNHNV and YYDKDF (reference sequence).